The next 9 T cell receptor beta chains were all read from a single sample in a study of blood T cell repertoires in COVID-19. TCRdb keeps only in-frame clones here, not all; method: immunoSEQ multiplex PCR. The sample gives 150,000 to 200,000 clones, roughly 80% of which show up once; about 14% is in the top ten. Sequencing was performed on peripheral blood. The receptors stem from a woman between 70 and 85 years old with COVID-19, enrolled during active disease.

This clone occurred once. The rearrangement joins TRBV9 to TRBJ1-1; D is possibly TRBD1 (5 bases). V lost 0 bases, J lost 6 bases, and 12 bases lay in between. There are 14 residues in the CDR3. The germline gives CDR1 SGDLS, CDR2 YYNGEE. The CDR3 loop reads CASSVAGGNAEAFF. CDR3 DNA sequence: TGTGCCAGCAGCGTAGCCGGGGGAAACGCTGAAGCTTTCTTT. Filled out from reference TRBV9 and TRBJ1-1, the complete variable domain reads DSGVTQTPKHLITATGQRVTLRCSPRSGDLSVYWYQQSLDQGLQFLIQYYNGEERAKGNILERFSAQQFPDLHSELNLSSLELGDSALYFCASSVAGGNAEAFFGQGTRLTVV.

CDR3 residues: CASKLPGHQAGELFF. Here the CDR3 DNA reads TGTGCCAGCAAATTACCGGGACATCAGGCCGGGGAGCTGTTTTTT. The chain couples TRBV28 to TRBJ2-2, with D perhaps matching TRBD1 (6 bases). Germline CDR1 and CDR2: MDHEN and SYDVKM. The CDR3 is 15 amino acids. Trimming took 7 bases from V and 6 from J, leaving 18 bases between them. The whole variable domain, remainder taken from reference TRBV28 and TRBJ2-2, is DVKVTQSSRYLVKRTGEKVFLECVQDMDHENMFWYRQDPGLGLRLIYFSYDVKMKEKGDIPEGYSVSREKKERFSLILESASTNQTSMYLCASKLPGHQAGELFFGEGSRLTVL.

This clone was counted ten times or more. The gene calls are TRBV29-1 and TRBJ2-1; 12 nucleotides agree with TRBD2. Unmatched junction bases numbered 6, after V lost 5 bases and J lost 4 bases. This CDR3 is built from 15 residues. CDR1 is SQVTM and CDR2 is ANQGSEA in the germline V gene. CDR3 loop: CSVKAGTSGYNEQFF. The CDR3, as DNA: TGCAGCGTTAAGGCTGGGACTAGCGGGTACAATGAGCAGTTCTTC.

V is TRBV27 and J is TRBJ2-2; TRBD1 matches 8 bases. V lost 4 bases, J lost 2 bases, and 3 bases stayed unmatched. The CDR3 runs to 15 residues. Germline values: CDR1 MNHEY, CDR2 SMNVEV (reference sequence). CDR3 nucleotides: TGTGCCAGCAGTTGGCAGGGGGCCAACACCGGGGAGCTGTTTTTT. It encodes CASSWQGANTGELFF.

CDR3 sequence reads: CASSPQPGQGLTGELFF. Written as DNA, the CDR3 is TGTGCCAGCAGCCCACAACCGGGACAGGGTTTGACCGGGGAGCTGTTTTTT. V is TRBV3-1 (or the pseudogene TRBV3-2) and J is TRBJ2-2; 9 bases line up with TRBD1. V lost 4 bases and J lost 5; bases outside the gene matches: 11. The CDR3 has 17 amino acids. Germline CDR1 is LGHDT and CDR2 is YNNKEL (reference sequence).

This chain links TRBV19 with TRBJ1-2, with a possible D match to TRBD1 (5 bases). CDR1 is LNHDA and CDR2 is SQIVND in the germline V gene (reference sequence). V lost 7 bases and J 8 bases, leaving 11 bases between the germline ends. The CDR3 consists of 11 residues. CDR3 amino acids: CASTTGAGYTF. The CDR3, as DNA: TGTGCCAGTACTACAGGAGCCGGCTACACCTTC.

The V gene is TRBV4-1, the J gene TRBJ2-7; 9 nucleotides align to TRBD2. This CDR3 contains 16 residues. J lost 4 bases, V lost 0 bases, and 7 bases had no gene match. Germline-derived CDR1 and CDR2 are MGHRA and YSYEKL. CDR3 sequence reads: CASSQDFPTSGYEQYF. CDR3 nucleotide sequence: TGCGCCAGCAGCCAAGATTTCCCCACTAGCGGGTACGAGCAGTACTTC.

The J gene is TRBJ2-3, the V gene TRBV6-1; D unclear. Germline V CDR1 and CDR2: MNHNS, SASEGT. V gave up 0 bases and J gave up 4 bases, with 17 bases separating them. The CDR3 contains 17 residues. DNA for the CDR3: TGTGCCAGCAGTGAAGCGGGCTGGGCTAAGCATTCAGATACGCAGTATTTT. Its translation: CASSEAGWAKHSDTQYF.

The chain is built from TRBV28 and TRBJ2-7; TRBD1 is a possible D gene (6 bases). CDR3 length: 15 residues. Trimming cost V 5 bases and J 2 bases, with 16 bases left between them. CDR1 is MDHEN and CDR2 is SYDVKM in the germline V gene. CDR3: CASSGGQSGTYEQYF. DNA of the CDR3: TGTGCCAGCAGTGGGGGCCAATCGGGGACCTACGAGCAGTACTTC.